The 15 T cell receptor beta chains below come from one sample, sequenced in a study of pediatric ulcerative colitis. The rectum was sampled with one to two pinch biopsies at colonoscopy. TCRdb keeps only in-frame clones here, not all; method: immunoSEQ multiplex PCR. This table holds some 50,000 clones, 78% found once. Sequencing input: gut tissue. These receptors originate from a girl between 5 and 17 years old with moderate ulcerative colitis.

For the CDR3, the DNA is TGTGCCAGCAGCGTAGGAAGGGCCTCCTACGAGCAGTACTTC. Translating it yields CASSVGRASYEQYF. The gene calls are TRBV9 and TRBJ2-7; D remains unclear. Trimming removed 0 bases at V and 0 bases at J, with 7 bases between. CDR1 is SGDLS, CDR2 YYNGEE, per germline. The CDR3 totals 14 residues.

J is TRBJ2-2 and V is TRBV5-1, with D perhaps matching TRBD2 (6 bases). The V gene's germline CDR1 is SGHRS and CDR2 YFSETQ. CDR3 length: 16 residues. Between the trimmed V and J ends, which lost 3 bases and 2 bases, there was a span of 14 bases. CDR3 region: CASSSAGGTNTGELFF. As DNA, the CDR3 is TGCGCCAGCAGCTCGGCGGGCGGGACTAACACCGGGGAGCTGTTTTTT. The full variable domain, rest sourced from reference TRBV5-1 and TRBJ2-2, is KAGVTQTPRYLIKTRGQQVTLSCSPISGHRSVSWYQQTPGQGLQFLFEYFSETQRNKGNFPGRFSGRQFSNSRSEMNVSTLELGDSALYLCASSSAGGTNTGELFFGEGSRLTVL.

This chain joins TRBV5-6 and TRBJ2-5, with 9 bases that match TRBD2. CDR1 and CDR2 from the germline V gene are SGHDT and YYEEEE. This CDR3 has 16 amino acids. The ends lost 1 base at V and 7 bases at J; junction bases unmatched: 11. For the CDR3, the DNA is TGTGCCAGCAGCTTGAGAATGGCGGGGGGGCTTGGGACCCAGTACTTC. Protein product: CASSLRMAGGLGTQYF.

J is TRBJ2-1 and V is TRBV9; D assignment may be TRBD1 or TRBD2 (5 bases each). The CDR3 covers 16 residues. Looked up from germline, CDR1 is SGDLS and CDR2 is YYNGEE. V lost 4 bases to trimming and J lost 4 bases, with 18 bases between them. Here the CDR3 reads CASSSGPTLQYNEQFF. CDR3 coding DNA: TGTGCCAGCAGCTCGGGGCCCACACTTCAATACAATGAGCAGTTCTTC.

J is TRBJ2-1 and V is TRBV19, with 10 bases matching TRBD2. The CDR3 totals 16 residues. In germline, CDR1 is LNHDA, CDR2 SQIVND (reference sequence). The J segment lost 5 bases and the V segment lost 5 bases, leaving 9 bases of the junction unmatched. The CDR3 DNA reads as TGTGCCAGTAGTGGGGCCGGGACTAGCGCTAACAATGAGCAGTTCTTC. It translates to CASSGAGTSANNEQFF.

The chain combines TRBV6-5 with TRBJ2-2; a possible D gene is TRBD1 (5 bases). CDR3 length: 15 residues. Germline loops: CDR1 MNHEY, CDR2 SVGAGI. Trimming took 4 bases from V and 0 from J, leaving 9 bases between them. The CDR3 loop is CASSFARANTGELFF. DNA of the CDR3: TGTGCCAGCAGTTTCGCCAGGGCGAACACCGGGGAGCTGTTTTTT.

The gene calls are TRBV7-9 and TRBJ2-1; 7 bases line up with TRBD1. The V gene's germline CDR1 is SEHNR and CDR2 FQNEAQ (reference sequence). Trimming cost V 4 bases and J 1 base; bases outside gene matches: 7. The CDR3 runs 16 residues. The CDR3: CASSSDRQGSYNEQFF. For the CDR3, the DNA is TGTGCCAGCAGCTCCGACCGACAGGGATCCTACAATGAGCAGTTCTTC.

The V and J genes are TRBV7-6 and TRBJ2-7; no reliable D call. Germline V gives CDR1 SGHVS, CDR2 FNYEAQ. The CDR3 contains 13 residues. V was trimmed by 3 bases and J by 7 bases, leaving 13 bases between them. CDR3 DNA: TGTGCCAGCAGCTTTATCCGAGAAGGGGAGCAGTACTTC. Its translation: CASSFIREGEQYF.

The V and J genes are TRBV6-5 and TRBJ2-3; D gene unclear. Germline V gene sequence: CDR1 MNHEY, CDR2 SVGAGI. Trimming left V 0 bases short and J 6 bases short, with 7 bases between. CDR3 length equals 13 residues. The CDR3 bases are TGTGCCAGCAGTTACTCGAAATGGGATACGCAGTATTTT. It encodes CASSYSKWDTQYF.

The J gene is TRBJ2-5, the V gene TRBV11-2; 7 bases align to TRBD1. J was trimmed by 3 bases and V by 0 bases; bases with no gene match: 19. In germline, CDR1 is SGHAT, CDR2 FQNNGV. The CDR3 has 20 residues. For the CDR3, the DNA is TGTGCCAGCAGCTTAGATCTCTCGAGACAGGGAAAGTTCGTGGAAGAGACCCAGTACTTC. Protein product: CASSLDLSRQGKFVEETQYF. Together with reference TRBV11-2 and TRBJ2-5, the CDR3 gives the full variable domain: EAGVAQSPRYKIIEKRQSVAFWCNPISGHATLYWYQQILGQGPKLLIQFQNNGVVDDSQLPKDRFSAERLKGVDSTLKIQPAKLEDSAVYLCASSLDLSRQGKFVEETQYFGPGTRLLVL.

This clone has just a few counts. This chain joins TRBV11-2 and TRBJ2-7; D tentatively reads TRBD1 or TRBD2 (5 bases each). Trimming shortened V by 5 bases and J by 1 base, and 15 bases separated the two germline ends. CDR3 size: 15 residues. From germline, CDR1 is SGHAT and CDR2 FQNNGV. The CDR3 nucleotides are TGTGCCAGCAGCCTGGCCGGGACCGGGTCCTACGAGCAGTACTTC. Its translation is CASSLAGTGSYEQYF. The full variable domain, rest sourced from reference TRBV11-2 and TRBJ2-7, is EAGVAQSPRYKIIEKRQSVAFWCNPISGHATLYWYQQILGQGPKLLIQFQNNGVVDDSQLPKDRFSAERLKGVDSTLKIQPAKLEDSAVYLCASSLAGTGSYEQYFGPGTRLTVT.

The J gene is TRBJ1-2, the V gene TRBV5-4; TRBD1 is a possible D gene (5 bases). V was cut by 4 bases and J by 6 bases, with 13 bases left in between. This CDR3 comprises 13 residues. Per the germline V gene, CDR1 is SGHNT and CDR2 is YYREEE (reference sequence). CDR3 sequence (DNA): TGTGCCAGCAGCGGCTCGACAGCCCATGGCTACACCTTC. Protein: CASSGSTAHGYTF. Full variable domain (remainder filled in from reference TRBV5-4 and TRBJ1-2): ETGVTQSPTHLIKTRGQQVTLRCSSQSGHNTVSWYQQALGQGPQFIFQYYREEENGRGNFPPRFSGLQFPNYSSELNVNALELDDSALYLCASSGSTAHGYTFGSGTRLTVV.

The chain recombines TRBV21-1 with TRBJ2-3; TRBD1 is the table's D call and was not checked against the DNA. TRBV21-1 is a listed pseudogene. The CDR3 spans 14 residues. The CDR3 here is CASSKGQSTDTQYF. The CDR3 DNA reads TGTGCCAGCAGCAAAGGTCAGAGCACAGATACGCAGTATTTT.

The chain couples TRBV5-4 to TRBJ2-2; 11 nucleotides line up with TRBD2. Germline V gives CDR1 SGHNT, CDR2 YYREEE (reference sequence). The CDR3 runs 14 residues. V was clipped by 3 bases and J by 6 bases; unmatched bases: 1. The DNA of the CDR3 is TGTGCCAGCAGCTCTAGCGGGAGGCCCGGGGAGCTGTTTTTT. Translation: CASSSSGRPGELFF.

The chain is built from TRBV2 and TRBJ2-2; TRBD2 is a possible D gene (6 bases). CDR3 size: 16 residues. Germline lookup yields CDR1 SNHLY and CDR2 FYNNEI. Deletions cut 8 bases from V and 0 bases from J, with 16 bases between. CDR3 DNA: TGTGCCAGCGGAGGGTGGGGCCACACGAACACCGGGGAGCTGTTTTTT. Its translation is CASGGWGHTNTGELFF.